This T cell receptor (beta chain) comes out of a study of T cells in Graves' hyperthyroidism and ophthalmopathy. Trimming shortened V by 3 bases and J by 5 bases, and 7 bases separated the two germline ends. The length of the CDR3 is 13 residues. Germline CDR1 reads LGHNA; CDR2 reads YSLEER. What was amplified from RNA transcripts were TCR beta CDR3 regions. The study used the HTBI primer set for a first-round RT-PCR of the TCR CDR3. MiXCR, run by TCRdb on the multiplex PCR reads, gives a single entry per CDR3 protein. Of over 200,000 distinct CDR3 sequences in the sample, about 17% were seen once. This clonotype was observed a handful of times.

Material: blood. This rearrangement joins TRBV4-3 to TRBJ2-2, with D unresolved. The origin of this receptor is a man in his forties with Graves' hyperthyroidism. The DNA for the CDR3 is TGCGCCAGCAGCCAGATCAGAACCGGGGAGCTGTTTTTT. Translated, it gives CASSQIRTGELFF.